The 8 T cell receptor beta chains below all came from one sample that was sequenced in a study of blood T cell repertoires in COVID-19. Assay used: immunoSEQ multiplex PCR; TCRdb lists only in-frame clones, some missing. The sample comprises some 51,000 clones, approximately 90% of which are singletons, and 6.2% rests with the top ten. Sequencing input: peripheral blood. Receptors were obtained from a man between 40 and 49 years old with acute or convalescent COVID-19.

This clone occurred a few times. The rearrangement uses TRBV28 and TRBJ2-3, with D tentatively TRBD2 (7 bases). Trimming left V 4 bases short and J 4 bases short, with 24 bases between. This CDR3 has 18 amino acids. The germline gives CDR1 MDHEN, CDR2 SYDVKM. Here the CDR3 DNA reads TGTGCCAGCAGTTCGGATAATGAGCGGAGGGGGGGGCCAGATACGCAGTATTTT. Amino acid sequence: CASSSDNERRGGPDTQYF.

The V call is TRBV19, the J call TRBJ1-4; 10 bases align to TRBD1. CDR3 size: 15 residues. Trimming at V came to 4 bases and at J to 10 bases, leaving 9 bases not matched to a gene. CDR1 LNHDA and CDR2 SQIVND come from the germline V gene (reference sequence). The CDR3 DNA is TGTGCCAGTAGTACCCCCGGGACAGGGGTTGTAAAACTGTTTTTT. Translation: CASSTPGTGVVKLFF.

This rearrangement joins TRBV14 to TRBJ1-2, with 8 nucleotides matching TRBD1. Germline-derived CDR1 and CDR2 are SGHDN and FVKESK. V lost 3 bases, J lost 6 bases, and 12 bases stayed unmatched. The CDR3 has 16 residues. CDR3 DNA sequence: TGTGCCAGCAGCCACCTTAAGACAGGGGAGCTTCATGGCTACACCTTC. It yields the protein CASSHLKTGELHGYTF.

The J gene is TRBJ2-6, the V gene TRBV7-2; D gene unclear. CDR1 and CDR2 from the germline V gene are SGHTA and FQGNSA. V was trimmed by 1 base and J by 1 base, leaving 8 bases between them. The CDR3 has 16 residues. CDR3 coding DNA: TGTGCCAGCAGCTTAGGAGGTAGTTCTGGGGCCAACGTCCTGACTTTC. Amino acids: CASSLGGSSGANVLTF.

J is TRBJ1-3 and V is TRBV5-6, with TRBD1 matching 7 bases. Unmatched junction bases numbered 6, after V lost 0 bases and J lost 6 bases. Germline lookup yields CDR1 SGHDT and CDR2 YYEEEE. This CDR3 comprises 15 residues. CDR3 loop: CASSLVGGEENTIYF. The CDR3 coding sequence is TGTGCCAGCAGCTTGGTAGGGGGCGAGGAAAACACCATATATTTT.

With regard to this clone: Other DNA sequences of this sample code for an identical CDR3. V is TRBV7-2 and J is TRBJ2-7, with D possibly being TRBD2 (6 bases). V lost 5 bases to trimming and J lost 5 bases, with 19 bases between them. The CDR3 loop spans 15 amino acids. Germline V gives CDR1 SGHTA, CDR2 FQGNSA. The CDR3 here is CASSERQGAGNEQYF. CDR3 nucleotide sequence: TGTGCCAGCAGCGAAAGACAAGGGGCGGGAAACGAGCAGTACTTC.

The rearrangement uses TRBV7-7 and TRBJ2-3; 7 nucleotides agree with TRBD2. The V gene's germline CDR1 is SSHAT and CDR2 FNYEAQ (reference sequence). CDR3 size: 16 residues. Unmatched junction bases numbered 4, after V lost 0 bases and J lost 1 base. DNA for the CDR3: TGTGCCAGCAGCTTAGCGAGCGGGAAAGGCACAGATACGCAGTATTTT. Its translation: CASSLASGKGTDTQYF.

A single count supports this clone. The chain is built from TRBV19 and TRBJ2-6, with D uncertain. CDR3 size: 14 residues. V lost 4 bases, J lost 2 bases, and 6 bases lay in between. CDR1 and CDR2 from the germline V gene are LNHDA and SQIVND (reference sequence). For the CDR3, the DNA is TGTGCCAGTAGTAGGAGTACTGGGGCCAACGTCCTGACTTTC. Translating it yields CASSRSTGANVLTF.